The 19 T cell receptor beta chains presented below share a single source sample, sequenced in a study of cytomegalovirus exposure and HLA in healthy donors. Primers for the PCR totalled 60 Vbeta and 13 Jbeta. Assay used: immunoSEQ multiplex PCR; TCRdb lists only in-frame clones, some missing. The sample holds approximately 190,000 clones, over 75% seen once. The specimen was PBMCs. The receptors originated from a man in his fifties or sixties in good health and CMV-seronegative.

This chain connects TRBV7-2 to TRBJ2-1; TRBD1 matches at 8 bases. CDR3 length equals 14 residues. Germline-derived CDR1 and CDR2 are SGHTA and FQGNSA. V was clipped by 11 bases and J by 3 bases; unmatched bases: 9. The CDR3 nucleotides are TGTGCCGGGTCCCGGGGGACAGGCTACAATGAGCAGTTCTTC. Its translation: CAGSRGTGYNEQFF. Full variable domain (missing parts from reference TRBV7-2 and TRBJ2-1): GAGVSQSPSNKVTEKGKDVELRCDPISGHTALYWYRQSLGQGLEFLIYFQGNSAPDKSGLPSDRFSAERTGGSVSTLTIQRTQQEDSAVYLCAGSRGTGYNEQFFGPGTRLTVL.

The rearrangement uses TRBV9 and TRBJ1-2; TRBD1 matches 8 bases. Germline V gene sequence: CDR1 SGDLS, CDR2 YYNGEE. There are 15 residues in the CDR3. J lost 3 bases, V lost 5 bases, and 9 bases had no gene match. CDR3: CASRAGQVDYYGYTF. The CDR3 DNA sequence: TGTGCCAGCAGGGCGGGACAGGTAGATTACTATGGCTACACCTTC.

The V gene is TRBV7-3, the J gene TRBJ2-2; 7 bases align to TRBD1. Losses at the gene ends were 6 bases for V and 3 bases for J; bases not matched to a gene: 7. This CDR3 region has 15 residues. Germline-derived CDR1 and CDR2 are SGHTA and FQGTGA. CDR3 sequence reads: CASRPPGQHTGELFF. The CDR3 DNA reads TGTGCCAGCAGACCTCCGGGACAGCACACCGGGGAGCTGTTTTTT.

The rearrangement uses TRBV7-9 and TRBJ1-2; D unclear. This CDR3 region has 12 residues. V was shortened by 5 bases and J by 7 bases, with 11 bases between the two germline ends. The V gene's germline CDR1 is SEHNR and CDR2 FQNEAQ (reference sequence). The CDR3 loop reads CASSPPPGGYTF. The CDR3, as DNA: TGTGCCAGCAGCCCTCCCCCCGGTGGCTACACCTTC.

This chain links TRBV7-9 with TRBJ2-1, with 9 nucleotides matching TRBD2. V dropped 3 bases and J dropped 4; count of bases not matched to a gene: 10. This CDR3 contains 17 residues. Germline CDR1 is SEHNR and CDR2 is FQNEAQ (reference sequence). CDR3 in amino acids: CASSFGSGGSGYNEQFF. The DNA of the CDR3 is TGTGCCAGCAGCTTCGGCAGCGGGGGGTCGGGGTACAATGAGCAGTTCTTC.

This rearrangement joins TRBV7-6 to TRBJ2-1; D call uncertain. CDR1 is SGHVS and CDR2 is FNYEAQ in the germline V gene. The CDR3 covers 13 residues. Between the trimmed V and J ends, which lost 6 bases and 0 bases, there was a span of 6 bases. The CDR3 here is CASRSSSYNEQFF. In DNA form, the CDR3 reads TGTGCCAGCAGGTCGAGCTCCTACAATGAGCAGTTCTTC.

This chain connects TRBV5-8 to TRBJ1-5, with D possibly TRBD1 on 6 matching bases. Trimming removed 2 bases from V and 9 bases from J, with 21 bases in between. The CDR3 has 16 amino acids. Germline assignment: CDR1 SGHTS and CDR2 YDEGEE. The CDR3 reads CASSLSGTNKISPQHF. The DNA for the CDR3 is TGTGCCAGCAGCTTATCCGGGACAAACAAAATTTCGCCCCAGCATTTT.

The chain couples TRBV6-1 to TRBJ2-7; possible D gene TRBD2, 7 bases. The CDR3 runs to 15 residues. Trimming took off 10 bases at V and 5 bases at J, with 24 bases between the two ends. In germline, CDR1 is MNHNS, CDR2 SASEGT. CDR3 coding DNA: TGTGCCATCCGGGGGGCGAAGAATGGGGGCCACGAGCAGTACTTC. Protein sequence: CAIRGAKNGGHEQYF.

This chain uses TRBV4-1 with TRBJ2-1; a weak D match, TRBD2 (6 bases). Germline V gene lookup returns CDR1 MGHRA and CDR2 YSYEKL. The length of the CDR3 is 16 residues. With 0 bases removed from V and 0 bases from J, the gap between germline ends came to 9 bases. The DNA for the CDR3 is TGCGCCAGCAGCCAAGACCGGGGGAGCTCCTACAATGAGCAGTTCTTC. Amino acid sequence: CASSQDRGSSYNEQFF.

This clone was seen more than once but under ten times. The J gene is TRBJ1-2, the V gene TRBV27; D may be TRBD1 (5 bases). CDR3 size: 13 residues. Trimming left V 2 bases short and J 10 bases short, with 14 bases between. Germline CDR1 reads MNHEY; CDR2 reads SMNVEV (reference sequence). The CDR3: CASSLNGGFDYTF. The CDR3 bases are TGTGCCAGCAGTTTAAATGGGGGGTTTGACTACACCTTC.

V and J are TRBV18 and TRBJ1-6, with D perhaps TRBD1 (5 bases). V lost 0 bases and J lost 9, with 12 bases in between. The CDR3 runs 15 residues. Germline assignment: CDR1 KGHSH and CDR2 LQKENI. In nucleotides, the CDR3 is TGTGCCAGCTCACCACCGGGGGGTGATAGTTCACCCCTCCACTTT. Protein: CASSPPGGDSSPLHF.

The V gene is TRBV5-1, the J gene TRBJ1-6; D not resolved. Germline V gene lookup returns CDR1 SGHRS and CDR2 YFSETQ. V lost 3 bases and J 0 bases, leaving 16 bases between the germline ends. The CDR3 totals 18 residues. The CDR3 DNA reads TGCGCCAGCAGCTCGCAGGAGGGCACGAGCTCCTATAATTCACCCCTCCACTTT. Translating it yields CASSSQEGTSSYNSPLHF.

This clone occurred once. The genes are TRBV9 and TRBJ1-4; 8 bases are a match to TRBD1. The ends lost 3 bases at V and 7 bases at J; junction bases unmatched: 5. CDR1 is SGDLS, CDR2 YYNGEE, per germline. This CDR3 has 14 amino acids. The CDR3 DNA is TGTGCCAGCAGCGCCACCGGGACAGGTGAAAAACTGTTTTTT. Amino acids: CASSATGTGEKLFF.

Worth noting for this clone: A read error may account for a junction end that differs from germline. J is TRBJ1-2 and V is TRBV19; D remains ambiguous. Looked up from germline, CDR1 is LNHDA and CDR2 is SQIVND (reference sequence). The length of the CDR3 is 13 residues. This CDR3 is CASSPSPGDAFRF. In DNA, the CDR3 is TGTGCCAGTAGTCCCAGTCCAGGCGATGCTTTCCGTTTC.

The chain has TRBV7-9 and TRBJ2-3, with D possibly being TRBD1 (5 bases). The CDR3 consists of 14 residues. CDR1 SEHNR and CDR2 FQNEAQ come from the germline V gene (reference sequence). The V end lost 4 bases, the J end lost 5 bases, and 13 bases lay between the germline ends. In DNA form, the CDR3 reads TGTGCCAGCAGCTCAGGGTGGGGCCAAGATACGCAGTATTTT. It translates to CASSSGWGQDTQYF.

The chain recombines TRBV6-6 with TRBJ1-5, with D tentatively TRBD1 (6 bases). Germline loops: CDR1 MNHNY, CDR2 SVGAGI (reference sequence). CDR3 length: 12 amino acids. Trimming took 2 bases from V and 8 from J, leaving 7 bases between them. The CDR3 loop reads CASSYRTEPQHF. The CDR3 nucleotides are TGTGCCAGCAGTTACCGGACAGAGCCCCAGCATTTT.

This clone has a handful of counts. This chain uses TRBV10-3 with TRBJ1-3, with a weak D call TRBD1 (6 bases). Germline V CDR1 and CDR2: ENHRY, SYGVKD. V was shortened by 0 bases and J by 0 bases, with 6 bases between the two germline ends. The CDR3 loop spans 15 amino acids. The CDR3 is CAISESTGSGNTIYF. In DNA, the CDR3 is TGTGCCATCAGTGAGTCGACAGGCTCTGGAAACACCATATATTTT.

The chain recombines TRBV5-1 with TRBJ1-2; TRBD1 might be the D (6 bases). The germline CDR1 and CDR2 sequences are SGHRS and YFSETQ. The CDR3 runs 14 residues. V was pared by 0 bases and J by 2 bases, with 8 bases between. The CDR3 nucleotides are TGCGCCAGCAGCTTGGTTGACAGGAACTATGGCTACACCTTC. Its protein is CASSLVDRNYGYTF. Full variable domain (rest looked up from reference TRBV5-1 and TRBJ1-2): KAGVTQTPRYLIKTRGQQVTLSCSPISGHRSVSWYQQTPGQGLQFLFEYFSETQRNKGNFPGRFSGRQFSNSRSEMNVSTLELGDSALYLCASSLVDRNYGYTFGSGTRLTVV.

This clone was seen a single time. This chain uses TRBV5-1 with TRBJ2-5, with 10 nucleotides matching TRBD1. Per the germline V gene, CDR1 is SGHRS and CDR2 is YFSETQ. Losses at the gene ends were 4 bases for V and 3 bases for J; bases not matched to a gene: 3. The CDR3 length is 14 residues. CDR3 in DNA: TGCGCCAGCAGCCCGGGACAGGGGAAAGAGACCCAGTACTTC. This encodes CASSPGQGKETQYF.